This T cell receptor beta chain was profiled in a study of T cells in Graves' hyperthyroidism and ophthalmopathy. Turning to the study itself: Peripheral blood was drawn at first diagnosis, prior to all treatment.

Germline assignment: CDR1 ENHRY and CDR2 SYGVKD. V was shortened by 1 base and J by 6 bases, with 14 bases between the two germline ends. CDR3 size: 15 residues. Amplified TCR beta CDR3 regions derived from RNA transcripts. TCR CDR3 regions were first amplified by RT-PCR with HTBI primers. MiXCR was run by TCRdb on the multiplex PCR reads, yielding one entry per CDR3 protein. The top ten hold around a third of the sample, which has about 300,000 distinct CDR3 sequences, 16% seen once. Hyperthyroidism was newly diagnosed in patients aged 18 to 65 (duration under 2 months). The diagnoses drew upon clinical symptoms, serum thyroxine and TRAb, thyroid ultrasound and orbital computed tomography.

The material sequenced was blood. The source is a young man with Graves' hyperthyroidism. The rearrangement joins TRBV10-3 to TRBJ2-3; D perhaps matches TRBD2 (5 bases). In nucleotides, the CDR3 is TGTGCCATCAGTGAGTTTCAGCGGCCCAGGGATACGCAGTATTTT. This codes for CAISEFQRPRDTQYF.